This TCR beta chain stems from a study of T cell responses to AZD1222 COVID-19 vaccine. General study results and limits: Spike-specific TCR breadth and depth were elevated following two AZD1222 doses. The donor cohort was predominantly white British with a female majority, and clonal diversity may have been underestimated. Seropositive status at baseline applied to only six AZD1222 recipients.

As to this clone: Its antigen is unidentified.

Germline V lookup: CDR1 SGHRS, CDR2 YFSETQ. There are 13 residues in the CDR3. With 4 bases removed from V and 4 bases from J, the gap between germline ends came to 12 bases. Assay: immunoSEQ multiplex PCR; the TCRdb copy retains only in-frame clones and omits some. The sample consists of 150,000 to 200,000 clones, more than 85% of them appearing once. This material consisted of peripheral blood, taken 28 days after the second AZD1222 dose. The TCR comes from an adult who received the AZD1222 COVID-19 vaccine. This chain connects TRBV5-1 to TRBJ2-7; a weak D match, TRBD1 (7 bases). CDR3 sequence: CASSQQGTYEQYF. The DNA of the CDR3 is TGCGCCAGCAGCCAACAGGGGACTTACGAGCAGTACTTC.